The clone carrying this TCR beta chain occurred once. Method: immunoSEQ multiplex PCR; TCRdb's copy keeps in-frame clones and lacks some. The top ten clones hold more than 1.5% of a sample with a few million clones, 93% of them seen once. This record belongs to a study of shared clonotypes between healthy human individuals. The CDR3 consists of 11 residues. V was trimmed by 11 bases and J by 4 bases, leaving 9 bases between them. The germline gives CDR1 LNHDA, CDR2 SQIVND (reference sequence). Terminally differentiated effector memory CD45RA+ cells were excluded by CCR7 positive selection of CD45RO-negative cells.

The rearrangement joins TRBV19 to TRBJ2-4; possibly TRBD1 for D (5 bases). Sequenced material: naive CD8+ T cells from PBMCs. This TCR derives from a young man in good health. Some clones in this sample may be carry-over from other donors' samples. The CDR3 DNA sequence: TGTGCCCTCCAGGGAAAAAACATTCAGTACTTC. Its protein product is CALQGKNIQYF.